Given below is one T cell receptor (beta chain) in context. A much larger clone lies a single base off, so this may be a read error. These data come from a study of CD8+CD57+ T cells in acquired aplastic anemia. Study-level information: Quantities of DNA derived from sorted CD4+ and CD8+ cells averaged around 3 ug.

In germline, CDR1 is LNHDA, CDR2 SQIVND (reference sequence). CDR3 length: 13 residues. It was genomic DNA that served as the template for profiling TCR beta VDJ and CDR3. TCRdb processed the reads anew with MiXCR; each CDR3 protein has one entry. The table lists some 200,000 distinct CDR3 sequences, almost 35% of them singletons. The TCR comes from a human donor in good health, serving as a control. The sample taken for sequencing was sorted CD4+, CD8+, or CD8+CD57+ T cells (not recorded which) from PBMCs. The V gene is TRBV19, the J gene TRBJ2-7; D remains ambiguous. CDR3 residues: CAGSKSETYEQYF. The CDR3 DNA reads TGTGCCGGTAGTAAGTCAGAAACCTACGAGCAGTACTTC.